These 27 T cell receptor beta chains came from one sample sequenced in a study of cytomegalovirus exposure and HLA in healthy donors. Primers for the PCR totalled 60 Vbeta and 13 Jbeta. Using immunoSEQ multiplex PCR, the repertoire was profiled, and TCRdb retains in-frame clones only, with some absent. The sample consists of around 110,000 clones, around 69% of them appearing once. The sample comprised PBMCs. The origin of the receptors is a woman aged 40 to 50 in good health and CMV-seropositive.

This chain joins TRBV7-3 and TRBJ2-3; perhaps TRBD1 as D (6 bases). Trimming removed 2 bases at V and 3 bases at J, with 9 bases between. CDR1 and CDR2 from the germline V gene are SGHTA and FQGTGA. The CDR3 runs 14 residues. CDR3 sequence: CASSLVGTTDTQYF. The CDR3 coding sequence is TGTGCCAGCAGCTTAGTCGGGACAACAGATACGCAGTATTTT.

The gene calls are TRBV7-3 and TRBJ1-2, with TRBD1 matching 10 bases. Germline CDR1 SGHTA, CDR2 FQGTGA. V gave up 5 bases and J gave up 8 bases; unmatched junction bases: 8. The CDR3 is made up of 14 amino acids. The CDR3 protein is CASSQVGTGEGYTF. CDR3 in DNA: TGTGCCAGCAGCCAGGTGGGGACAGGGGAAGGCTACACCTTC.

The V call is TRBV7-8, the J call TRBJ2-1; 8 bases match TRBD2. The CDR3 covers 15 residues. The V and J ends lost 4 bases and 8 bases, in that order; junction bases with no gene match: 10. Per the germline V gene, CDR1 is SGHVS and CDR2 is FQNEAQ. CDR3 nucleotides: TGTGCCAGCAGCTCCCTGAGCGGGAGTAAAGATGAGCAGTTCTTC. Its protein is CASSSLSGSKDEQFF.

V usage is TRBV27 and J usage is TRBJ1-5; 7 bases map to TRBD1. V dropped 6 bases and J dropped 6; count of bases not matched to a gene: 17. From germline, CDR1 is MNHEY and CDR2 SMNVEV (reference sequence). CDR3 length: 17 residues. The chain's CDR3 is CASSAGGQYMEGQPQHF. The CDR3 nucleotides read TGTGCCAGCAGCGCCGGGGGACAGTACATGGAGGGTCAGCCCCAGCATTTT.

A few counts support this clone. This chain links TRBV6-1 with TRBJ2-7, with TRBD2 as a possible D gene (6 bases). Germline V gives CDR1 MNHNS, CDR2 SASEGT. V was trimmed by 2 bases and J by 1 base, leaving 12 bases between them. The CDR3 is 15 amino acids. CDR3 nucleotide sequence: TGTGCCAGCAGTGAAAAGGGCGCGGGGTCCTACGAGCAGTACTTC. Protein: CASSEKGAGSYEQYF.

The rearrangement uses TRBV6-5 and TRBJ1-1, with a weak D call TRBD1 (5 bases). Germline V gene sequence: CDR1 MNHEY, CDR2 SVGAGI. The CDR3 loop spans 16 amino acids. Deletions cut 0 bases from V and 5 bases from J, with 16 bases between. This CDR3 reads CASSYSAGPPRTEAFF. The CDR3 region has the DNA TGTGCCAGCAGTTACTCGGCAGGGCCACCTCGGACTGAAGCTTTCTTT.

This clone was observed once. The rearrangement links TRBV7-9 to TRBJ2-1, with D hard to call. CDR3 size: 16 residues. CDR1 and CDR2 from the germline V gene are SEHNR and FQNEAQ (reference sequence). Trimming removed 4 bases from V and 2 bases from J, with 15 bases in between. CDR3: CASSSWPPNPYNEQFF. Written as DNA, the CDR3 is TGTGCCAGCAGCTCCTGGCCGCCAAACCCCTACAATGAGCAGTTCTTC.

The J gene is TRBJ1-5, the V gene TRBV7-8; tentative D call: TRBD1 (5 bases). Looked up from germline, CDR1 is SGHVS and CDR2 is FQNEAQ. V lost 2 bases, J lost 0 bases, and 17 bases lay in between. The CDR3 contains 18 residues. In DNA form, the CDR3 reads TGTGCCAGCAGCTTATCAGGGAGGCTCTTCTATAGCAATCAGCCCCAGCATTTT. Its translation is CASSLSGRLFYSNQPQHF.

This clone was counted at least ten times. The chain couples TRBV27 to TRBJ1-5; no firm D call. Germline assignment: CDR1 MNHEY and CDR2 SMNVEV (reference sequence). CDR3 length: 15 residues. The V end was cut by 3 bases, the J end by 3 bases, with 12 bases between. The chain's CDR3 is CASSLLAANNQPQHF. DNA for the CDR3: TGTGCCAGCAGTTTGCTAGCAGCGAACAATCAGCCCCAGCATTTT.

The chain links TRBV7-8 to TRBJ1-2, with 11 bases that match TRBD1. Germline assignment: CDR1 SGHVS and CDR2 FQNEAQ. The CDR3 length is 17 residues. Trimming removed 4 bases from V and 6 bases from J; junction bases left unmatched: 13. The CDR3 sequence: CASSSVPGQGDRDGYTF. The CDR3 coding sequence is TGTGCCAGCAGCTCCGTCCCGGGACAGGGGGATCGGGATGGCTACACCTTC.

To note about this clone: Other DNA variants within this sample encode the same CDR3. This rearrangement joins TRBV6-5 to TRBJ2-1; TRBD1 agrees at 11 bases. There are 13 residues in the CDR3. Germline V gene sequence: CDR1 MNHEY, CDR2 SVGAGI. With V trimmed by 6 bases and J by 13 bases, 8 bases remained unmatched. The DNA of the CDR3 is TGTGCCAGCAGGGGACAGGGGGGAAGGGAACAGTTCTTC. Amino acid sequence: CASRGQGGREQFF.

The chain is built from TRBV5-1 and TRBJ2-7, with TRBD1 matching 9 bases. Germline CDR1 SGHRS, CDR2 YFSETQ. Unmatched junction bases numbered 1, after V lost 0 bases and J lost 3 bases. The CDR3 extends over 14 amino acids. The CDR3 protein is CASSLGDRDYEQYF. The DNA of the CDR3 is TGCGCCAGCAGCTTGGGGGACAGGGACTACGAGCAGTACTTC. The full variable domain, completed using reference TRBV5-1 and TRBJ2-7, is KAGVTQTPRYLIKTRGQQVTLSCSPISGHRSVSWYQQTPGQGLQFLFEYFSETQRNKGNFPGRFSGRQFSNSRSEMNVSTLELGDSALYLCASSLGDRDYEQYFGPGTRLTVT.

This clone was counted between two and nine times. The genes are TRBV19 and TRBJ2-1, with 9 nucleotides matching TRBD1. The CDR3 consists of 14 residues. Trimming removed 3 bases from V and 8 bases from J; junction bases left unmatched: 5. Germline V gene data show CDR1 as LNHDA and CDR2 as SQIVND (reference sequence). The CDR3 coding sequence is TGTGCCAGTAGTATGGGACAGGGCACGGATGAGCAGTTCTTC. It specifies CASSMGQGTDEQFF.

The chain links TRBV27 to TRBJ2-5; D remains unclear. The CDR3 length is 15 residues. The V and J ends lost 3 bases and 2 bases respectively, with 13 bases between them. The germline gives CDR1 MNHEY, CDR2 SMNVEV (reference sequence). CDR3: CASSFSLSAQETQYF. Written as DNA, the CDR3 is TGTGCCAGCAGTTTCTCACTCTCAGCGCAAGAGACCCAGTACTTC.

The genes are TRBV19 and TRBJ2-3; the D gene is possibly TRBD1 (5 bases). Per the germline V gene, CDR1 is LNHDA and CDR2 is SQIVND (reference sequence). The CDR3 runs to 15 residues. Trimming shortened V by 3 bases and J by 0 bases, and 10 bases separated the two germline ends. The CDR3 sequence is CASSISQASTDTQYF. CDR3 nucleotide sequence: TGTGCCAGTAGTATTTCACAGGCTAGCACAGATACGCAGTATTTT. The full variable domain, completed using reference TRBV19 and TRBJ2-3, is DGGITQSPKYLFRKEGQNVTLSCEQNLNHDAMYWYRQDPGQGLRLIYYSQIVNDFQKGDIAEGYSVSREKKESFPLTVTSAQKNPTAFYLCASSISQASTDTQYFGPGTRLTVL.

The chain combines TRBV6-1 with TRBJ1-1, with 8 positions matching TRBD1. In germline, CDR1 is MNHNS, CDR2 SASEGT. The CDR3 has 14 amino acids. V shed 6 bases and J 3 bases; nucleotides not matched to a gene: 6. This CDR3 is CASRFRGRDTEAFF. The CDR3 DNA follows: TGTGCCAGCAGATTCAGGGGGCGAGACACTGAAGCTTTCTTT.

This sequence joins TRBV28 and TRBJ2-5; 10 nucleotides match TRBD1. The V gene's germline CDR1 is MDHEN and CDR2 SYDVKM. The CDR3 covers 15 residues. V dropped 6 bases and J dropped 7; count of bases not matched to a gene: 11. This CDR3 is CASSLVPGQGWTQYF. In DNA form, the CDR3 reads TGTGCCAGCAGCCTTGTCCCGGGACAGGGGTGGACCCAGTACTTC.

V usage is TRBV7-8 and J usage is TRBJ2-7; TRBD2 matches 9 bases. Trimming removed 6 bases from V and 0 bases from J; junction bases left unmatched: 6. CDR1 SGHVS and CDR2 FQNEAQ come from the germline V gene. The CDR3 length is 15 residues. CDR3 loop: CASSSTSGFSYEQYF. The CDR3 nucleotides are TGTGCCAGCAGTTCTACTAGCGGGTTCTCCTACGAGCAGTACTTC.

V gene TRBV20-1 combines with J gene TRBJ2-1; tentatively, D is TRBD2 (5 bases). CDR3 length: 11 amino acids. The germline gives CDR1 DFQATT, CDR2 SNEGSKA (reference sequence). V shed 6 bases and J shed 9 bases, with 12 bases lying between them. The CDR3 DNA follows: TGCAGTGCCCAACTAGTTACTGAGCAGTTCTTC. Amino acid sequence: CSAQLVTEQFF.

V usage is TRBV28 and J usage is TRBJ1-4, with D perhaps matching TRBD1 (6 bases). Looked up from germline, CDR1 is MDHEN and CDR2 is SYDVKM. This CDR3 has 15 amino acids. V dropped 3 bases and J dropped 5 bases, with 13 bases sitting between them. Written as DNA, the CDR3 is TGTGCCAGCAGTTTTGGGGGGGCCCGAAATGAAAAACTGTTTTTT. It is translated as CASSFGGARNEKLFF. Based on the CDR3 plus reference TRBV28 and TRBJ1-4, the full variable domain is DVKVTQSSRYLVKRTGEKVFLECVQDMDHENMFWYRQDPGLGLRLIYFSYDVKMKEKGDIPEGYSVSREKKERFSLILESASTNQTSMYLCASSFGGARNEKLFFGSGTQLSVL.

On this clone itself: Additional DNA sequences in this sample encode the identical CDR3. This chain joins TRBV2 and TRBJ2-1, with 9 bases that match TRBD2. This CDR3 is 15 amino acids long. Germline trimming cut 1 base from V and 4 bases from J; bases unmatched to any gene: 2. Germline V gives CDR1 SNHLY, CDR2 FYNNEI. The CDR3 sequence: CASSEGLAGYNEQFF. The DNA of the CDR3 is TGTGCCAGCAGTGAAGGCCTAGCGGGGTACAATGAGCAGTTCTTC.

The V call is TRBV21-1, the J call TRBJ2-3; the D call TRBD2 from the table was never checked on the DNA. TRBV21-1 is recorded as a pseudogene. The CDR3 has 17 amino acids. CDR3 region: CASSKARAAGVTDTQYF. The CDR3 coding sequence is TGTGCCAGCAGCAAAGCCCGGGCGGCGGGGGTCACAGATACGCAGTATTTT.

This clone was seen a handful of times. The chain joins TRBV2 to TRBJ2-5, with a tentative D call TRBD2 (5 bases). The CDR3 has 15 residues. V gave up 3 bases and J gave up 5 bases, with 16 bases separating them. Germline values: CDR1 SNHLY, CDR2 FYNNEI. DNA of the CDR3: TGTGCCAGCAGTGAGTTCGGGCTAGCACGGGAGACCCAGTACTTC. Its translation: CASSEFGLARETQYF.

The chain recombines TRBV25-1 with TRBJ2-3, with 12 bases that match TRBD2. Germline assignment: CDR1 MGHDK and CDR2 SYGVNS. The CDR3 has 14 amino acids. V lost 8 bases to trimming and J lost 4 bases; unmatched junction nucleotides: 4. CDR3 in DNA: TGTGCCAGCCAACTAGCGGGAGGCTCAGATACGCAGTATTTT. This codes for CASQLAGGSDTQYF.

The chain carries TRBV5-1 and TRBJ2-5; 9 bases are a match to TRBD1. Germline loops: CDR1 SGHRS, CDR2 YFSETQ. The CDR3 spans 16 residues. After removal of 4 bases from V and 5 bases from J, the junction contained 12 bases not matched to a gene. In DNA form, the CDR3 reads TGCGCCAGCAGCGAAAGGACTGGGACAGGGAAGGAGACCCAGTACTTC. It specifies CASSERTGTGKETQYF.

This clone was seen a few times. The rearrangement links TRBV5-1 to TRBJ2-3, with 9 positions matching TRBD1. The V segment lost 4 bases and the J segment 1 base; nucleotides outside the gene matches: 4. Germline CDR1 and CDR2: SGHRS and YFSETQ. The CDR3 loop spans 15 amino acids. CDR3 bases: TGCGCCAGCAGCACGTGGACAGGGGGCACAGATACGCAGTATTTT. Protein product: CASSTWTGGTDTQYF.

The chain has TRBV10-3 and TRBJ1-3; D perhaps matches TRBD1 (6 bases). Germline-derived CDR1 and CDR2 are ENHRY and SYGVKD. The CDR3 loop spans 15 amino acids. Trimming took off 2 bases at V and 3 bases at J, with 11 bases between the two ends. In nucleotides, the CDR3 is TGTGCCATCAGTGAGAGACAGGTCGTTGGAAACACCATATATTTT. It translates to CAISERQVVGNTIYF.